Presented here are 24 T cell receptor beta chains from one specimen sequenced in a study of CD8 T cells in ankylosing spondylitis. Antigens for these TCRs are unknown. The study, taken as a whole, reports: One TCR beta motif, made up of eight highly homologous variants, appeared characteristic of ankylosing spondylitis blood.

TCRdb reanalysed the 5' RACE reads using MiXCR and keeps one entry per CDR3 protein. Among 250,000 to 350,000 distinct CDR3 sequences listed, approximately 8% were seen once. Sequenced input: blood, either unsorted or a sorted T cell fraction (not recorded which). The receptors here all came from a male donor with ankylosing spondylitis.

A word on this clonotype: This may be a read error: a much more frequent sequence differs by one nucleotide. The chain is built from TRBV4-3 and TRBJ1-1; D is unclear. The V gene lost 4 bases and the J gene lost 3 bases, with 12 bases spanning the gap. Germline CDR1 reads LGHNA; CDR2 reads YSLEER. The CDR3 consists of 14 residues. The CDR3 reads CASSLSRLDTEAFF. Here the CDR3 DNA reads TGCGCCAGCAGCCTTAGCAGGTTGGACACTGAAGCTTTCTTT.

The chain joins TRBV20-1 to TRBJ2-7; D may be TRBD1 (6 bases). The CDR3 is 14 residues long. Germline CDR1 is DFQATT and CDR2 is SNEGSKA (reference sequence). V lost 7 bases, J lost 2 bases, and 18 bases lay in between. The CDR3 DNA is TGCAGTGGCCTAGGAGAGGACAGCCCCTACGAGCAGTACTTC. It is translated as CSGLGEDSPYEQYF.

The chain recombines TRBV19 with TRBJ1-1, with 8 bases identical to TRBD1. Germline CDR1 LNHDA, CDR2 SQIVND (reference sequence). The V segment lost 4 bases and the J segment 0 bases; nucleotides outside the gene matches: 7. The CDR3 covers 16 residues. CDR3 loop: CASSSYNRGMNTEAFF. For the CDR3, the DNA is TGTGCCAGTAGTAGCTATAACAGGGGGATGAACACTGAAGCTTTCTTT.

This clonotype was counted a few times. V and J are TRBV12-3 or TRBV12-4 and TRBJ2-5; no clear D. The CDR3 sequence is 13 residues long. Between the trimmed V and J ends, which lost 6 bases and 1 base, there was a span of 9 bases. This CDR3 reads CASRSWAQETQYF. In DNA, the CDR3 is TGTGCCAGCAGAAGTTGGGCCCAAGAGACCCAGTACTTC.

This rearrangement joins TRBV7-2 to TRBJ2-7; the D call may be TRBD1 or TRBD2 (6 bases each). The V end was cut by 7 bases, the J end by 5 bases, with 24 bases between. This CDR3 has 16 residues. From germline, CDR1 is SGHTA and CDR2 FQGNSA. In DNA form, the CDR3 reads TGTGCCAGCACTATTGCTGGGGGGCAGGGGTACGACGAGCAGTACTTC. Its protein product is CASTIAGGQGYDEQYF.

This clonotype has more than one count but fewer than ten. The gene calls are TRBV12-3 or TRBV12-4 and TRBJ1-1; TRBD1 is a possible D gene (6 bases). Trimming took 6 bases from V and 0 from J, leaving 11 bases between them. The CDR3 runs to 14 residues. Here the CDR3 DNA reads TGTGCCAGCAGAGACAGGAGCTTGAACACTGAAGCTTTCTTT. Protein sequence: CASRDRSLNTEAFF.

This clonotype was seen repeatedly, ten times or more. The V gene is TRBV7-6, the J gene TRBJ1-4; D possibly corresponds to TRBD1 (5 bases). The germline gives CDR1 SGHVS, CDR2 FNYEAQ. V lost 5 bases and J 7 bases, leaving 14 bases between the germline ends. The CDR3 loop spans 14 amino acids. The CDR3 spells CASSQRGGSEKLFF. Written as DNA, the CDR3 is TGTGCCAGCAGCCAAAGGGGTGGTAGTGAAAAACTGTTTTTT.

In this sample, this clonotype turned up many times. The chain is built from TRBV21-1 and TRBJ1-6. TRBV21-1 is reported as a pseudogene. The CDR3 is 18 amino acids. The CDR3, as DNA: TGTGCCAGCAGCTCTCGGGTGCAGAGAAGTTCCTATAATTCACCCCTCCACTTT. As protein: CASSSRVQRSSYNSPLHF.

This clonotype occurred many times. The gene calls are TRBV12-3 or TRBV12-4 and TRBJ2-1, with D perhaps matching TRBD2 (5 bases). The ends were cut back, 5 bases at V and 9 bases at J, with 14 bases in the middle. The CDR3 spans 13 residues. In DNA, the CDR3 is TGTGCCAGCAGTCCCCAGCGCCGGGGTGAGCAGTTCTTC. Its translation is CASSPQRRGEQFF.

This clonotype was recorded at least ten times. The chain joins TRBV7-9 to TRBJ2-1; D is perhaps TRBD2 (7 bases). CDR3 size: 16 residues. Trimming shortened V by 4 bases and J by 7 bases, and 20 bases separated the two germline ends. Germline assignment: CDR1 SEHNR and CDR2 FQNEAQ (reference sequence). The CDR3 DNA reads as TGTGCCAGCAGCTCCCCTATAGGGGGGGGCAGGAATGAGCAGTTCTTC. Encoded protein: CASSSPIGGGRNEQFF.

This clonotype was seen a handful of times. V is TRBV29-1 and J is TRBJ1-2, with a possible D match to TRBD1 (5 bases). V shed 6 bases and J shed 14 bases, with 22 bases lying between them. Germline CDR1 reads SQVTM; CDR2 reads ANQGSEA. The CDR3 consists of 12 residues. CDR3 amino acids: CSVHPGTDSRTF. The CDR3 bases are TGCAGCGTCCATCCGGGGACCGACTCGAGGACCTTC.

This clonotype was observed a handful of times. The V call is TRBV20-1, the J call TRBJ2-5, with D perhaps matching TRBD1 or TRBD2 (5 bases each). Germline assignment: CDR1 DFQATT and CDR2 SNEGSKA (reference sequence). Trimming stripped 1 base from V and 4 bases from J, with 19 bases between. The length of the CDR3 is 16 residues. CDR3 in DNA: TGCAGTGCTAGAGCCATGATGAAGAGTGGGGGAGAGACCCAGTACTTC. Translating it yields CSARAMMKSGGETQYF.

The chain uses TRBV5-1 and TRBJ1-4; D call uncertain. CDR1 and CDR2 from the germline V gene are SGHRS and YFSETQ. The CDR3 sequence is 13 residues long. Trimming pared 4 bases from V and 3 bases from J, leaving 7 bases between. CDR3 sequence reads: CASSPAPNEKLFF. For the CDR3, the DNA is TGCGCCAGCAGCCCCGCCCCTAATGAAAAACTGTTTTTT.

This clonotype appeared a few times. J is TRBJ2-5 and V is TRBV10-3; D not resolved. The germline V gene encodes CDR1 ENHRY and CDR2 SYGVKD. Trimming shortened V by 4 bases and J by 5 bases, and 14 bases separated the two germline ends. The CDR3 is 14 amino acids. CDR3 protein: CAISGGMAVETQYF. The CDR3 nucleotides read TGTGCCATCAGTGGGGGTATGGCAGTCGAGACCCAGTACTTC.

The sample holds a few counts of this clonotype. The CDR3, as DNA: TGCGCCAGCAGCCTATCTGGACTAGCGGGGTACTACGAGCAGTACTTC. It codes for CASSLSGLAGYYEQYF. The rearrangement uses TRBV5-1 and TRBJ2-7; TRBD2 matches 12 bases. J lost 3 bases, V lost 4 bases, and 8 bases had no gene match. Germline V gives CDR1 SGHRS, CDR2 YFSETQ. The CDR3 totals 16 residues. The variable domain in full, with the rest retrieved from reference TRBV5-1 and TRBJ2-7, is KAGVTQTPRYLIKTRGQQVTLSCSPISGHRSVSWYQQTPGQGLQFLFEYFSETQRNKGNFPGRFSGRQFSNSRSEMNVSTLELGDSALYLCASSLSGLAGYYEQYFGPGTRLTVT.

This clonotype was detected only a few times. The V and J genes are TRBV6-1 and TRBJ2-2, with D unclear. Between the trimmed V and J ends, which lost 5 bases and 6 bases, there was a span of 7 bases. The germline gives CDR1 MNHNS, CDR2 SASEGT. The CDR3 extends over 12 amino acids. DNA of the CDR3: TGTGCCAGCAGTCTTAGGGCCGGGGAGCTGTTTTTT. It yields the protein CASSLRAGELFF.

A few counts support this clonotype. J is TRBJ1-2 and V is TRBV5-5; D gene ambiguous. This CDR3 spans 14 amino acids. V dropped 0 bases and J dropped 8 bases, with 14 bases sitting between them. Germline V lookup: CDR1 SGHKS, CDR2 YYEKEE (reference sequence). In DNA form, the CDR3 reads TGTGCCAGCAGCTTGGCGGTGGAGCCGCGCGGCTACACCTTC. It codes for CASSLAVEPRGYTF.

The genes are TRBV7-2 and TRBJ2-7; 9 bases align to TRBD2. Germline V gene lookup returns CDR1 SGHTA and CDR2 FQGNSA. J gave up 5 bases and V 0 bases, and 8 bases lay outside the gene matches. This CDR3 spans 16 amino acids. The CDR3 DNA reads TGTGCCAGCAGCTTAGCCCCCGGGACTAGCTTCCACGAGCAGTACTTC. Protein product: CASSLAPGTSFHEQYF.

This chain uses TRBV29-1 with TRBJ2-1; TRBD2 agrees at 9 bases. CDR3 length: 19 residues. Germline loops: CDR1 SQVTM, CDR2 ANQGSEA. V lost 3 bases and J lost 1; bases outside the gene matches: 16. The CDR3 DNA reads TGCAGCGTTGATGGATCTGCTAGCGGGATATTGGGGTCCTACAATGAGCAGTTCTTC. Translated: CSVDGSASGILGSYNEQFF.

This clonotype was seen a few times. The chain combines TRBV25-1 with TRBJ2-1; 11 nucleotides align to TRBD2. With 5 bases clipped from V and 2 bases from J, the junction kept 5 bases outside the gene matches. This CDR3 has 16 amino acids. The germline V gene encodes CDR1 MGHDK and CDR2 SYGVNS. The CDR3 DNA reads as TGTGCCAGCAGTCTCTTTAGCGGGAGGGCCTACAATGAGCAGTTCTTC. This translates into CASSLFSGRAYNEQFF. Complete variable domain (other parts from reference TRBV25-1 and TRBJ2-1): EADIYQTPRYLVIGTGKKITLECSQTMGHDKMYWYQQDPGMELHLIHYSYGVNSTEKGDLSSESTVSRIRTEHFPLTLESARPSHTSQYLCASSLFSGRAYNEQFFGPGTRLTVL.

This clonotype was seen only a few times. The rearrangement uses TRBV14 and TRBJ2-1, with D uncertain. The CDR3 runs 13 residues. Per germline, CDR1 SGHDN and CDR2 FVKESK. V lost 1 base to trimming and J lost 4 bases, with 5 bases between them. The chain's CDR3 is CASSQAEYNEQFF. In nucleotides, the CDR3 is TGTGCCAGCAGCCAAGCCGAGTACAATGAGCAGTTCTTC.

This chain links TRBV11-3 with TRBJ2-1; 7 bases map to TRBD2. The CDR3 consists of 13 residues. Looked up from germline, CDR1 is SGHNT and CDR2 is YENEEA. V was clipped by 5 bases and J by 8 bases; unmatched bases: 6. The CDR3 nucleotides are TGTGCCAGCAGCCGTCGCGGGAGCGATGAGCAGTTCTTC. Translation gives CASSRRGSDEQFF.

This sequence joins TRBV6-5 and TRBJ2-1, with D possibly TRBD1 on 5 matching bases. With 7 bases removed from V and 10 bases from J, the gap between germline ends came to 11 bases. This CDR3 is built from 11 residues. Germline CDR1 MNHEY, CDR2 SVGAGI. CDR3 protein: CASTQGREQFF. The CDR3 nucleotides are TGTGCCAGCACCCAGGGTCGCGAGCAGTTCTTC.

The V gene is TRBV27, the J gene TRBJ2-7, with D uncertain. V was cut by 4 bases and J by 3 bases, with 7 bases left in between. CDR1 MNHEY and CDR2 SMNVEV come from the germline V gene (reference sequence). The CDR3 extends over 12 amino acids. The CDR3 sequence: CASSSSVYEQYF. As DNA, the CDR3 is TGTGCCAGCAGTTCATCCGTCTACGAGCAGTACTTC.